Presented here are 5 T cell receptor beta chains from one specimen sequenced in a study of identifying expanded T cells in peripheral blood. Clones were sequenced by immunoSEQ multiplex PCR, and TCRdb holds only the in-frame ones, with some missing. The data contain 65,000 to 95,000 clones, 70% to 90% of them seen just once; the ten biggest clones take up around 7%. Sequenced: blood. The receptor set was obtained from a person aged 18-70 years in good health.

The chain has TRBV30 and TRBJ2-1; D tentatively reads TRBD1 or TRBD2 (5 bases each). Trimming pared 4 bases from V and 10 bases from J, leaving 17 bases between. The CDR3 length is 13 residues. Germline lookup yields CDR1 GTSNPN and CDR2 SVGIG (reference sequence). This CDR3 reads CAWTKMDGAEQFF. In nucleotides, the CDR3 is TGTGCCTGGACCAAGATGGACGGGGCAGAGCAGTTCTTC.

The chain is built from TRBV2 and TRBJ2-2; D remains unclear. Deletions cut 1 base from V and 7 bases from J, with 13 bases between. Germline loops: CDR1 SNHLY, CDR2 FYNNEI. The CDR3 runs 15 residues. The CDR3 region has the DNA TGTGCCAGCAGTGAAGGGGCTAGATCTGGCGGGGAGCTGTTTTTT. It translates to CASSEGARSGGELFF.

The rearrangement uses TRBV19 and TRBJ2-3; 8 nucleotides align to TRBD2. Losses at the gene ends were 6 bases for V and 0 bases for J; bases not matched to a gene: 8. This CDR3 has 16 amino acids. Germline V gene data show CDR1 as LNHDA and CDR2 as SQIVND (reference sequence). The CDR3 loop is CASRSTGGLSTDTQYF. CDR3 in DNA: TGTGCCAGTAGGAGTACGGGAGGGCTCAGCACAGATACGCAGTATTTT.

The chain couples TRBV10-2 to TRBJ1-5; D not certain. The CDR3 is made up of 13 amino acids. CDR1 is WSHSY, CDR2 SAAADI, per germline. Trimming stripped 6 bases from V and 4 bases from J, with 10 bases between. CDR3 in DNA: TGCGCCAGCAGGGGTAGGGTGAATCAGCCCCAGCATTTT. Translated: CASRGRVNQPQHF.

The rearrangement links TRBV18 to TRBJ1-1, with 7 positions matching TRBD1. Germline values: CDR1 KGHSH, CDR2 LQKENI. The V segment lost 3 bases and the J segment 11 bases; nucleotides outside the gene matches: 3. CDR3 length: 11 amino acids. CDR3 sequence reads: CASSPGTEAFF. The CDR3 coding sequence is TGTGCCAGCTCACCCGGGACAGAGGCTTTCTTT.